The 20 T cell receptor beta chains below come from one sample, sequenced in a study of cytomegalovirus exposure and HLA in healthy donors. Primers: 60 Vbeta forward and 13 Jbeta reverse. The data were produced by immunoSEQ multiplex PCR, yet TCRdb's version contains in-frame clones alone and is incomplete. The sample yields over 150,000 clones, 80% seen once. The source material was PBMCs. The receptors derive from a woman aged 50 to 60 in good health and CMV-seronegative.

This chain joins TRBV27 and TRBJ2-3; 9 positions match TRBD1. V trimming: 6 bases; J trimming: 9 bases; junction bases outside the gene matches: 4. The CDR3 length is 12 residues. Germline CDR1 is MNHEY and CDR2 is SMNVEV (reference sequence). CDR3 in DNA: TGTGCCAGCAGGGGACAGGGCGGCACGCAGTATTTT. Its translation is CASRGQGGTQYF.

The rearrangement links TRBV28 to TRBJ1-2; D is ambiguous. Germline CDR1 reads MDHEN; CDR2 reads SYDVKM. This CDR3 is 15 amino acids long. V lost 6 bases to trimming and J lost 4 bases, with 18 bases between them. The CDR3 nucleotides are TGTGCCAGCAGCCCCAGTGGAGGCAGGTTCTATGGCTACACCTTC. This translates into CASSPSGGRFYGYTF.

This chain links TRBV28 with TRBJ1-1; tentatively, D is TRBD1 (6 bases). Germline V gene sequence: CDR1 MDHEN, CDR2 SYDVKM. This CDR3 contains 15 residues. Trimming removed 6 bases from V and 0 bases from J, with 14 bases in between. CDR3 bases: TGTGCCAGCAGCTCCCAGGGGTTTATGAACACTGAAGCTTTCTTT. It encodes CASSSQGFMNTEAFF.

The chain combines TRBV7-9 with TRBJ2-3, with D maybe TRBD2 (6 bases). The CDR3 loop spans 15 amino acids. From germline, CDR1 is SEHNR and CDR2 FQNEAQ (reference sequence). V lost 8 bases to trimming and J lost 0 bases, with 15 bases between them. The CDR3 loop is CASSSPGVSTDTQYF. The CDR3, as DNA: TGTGCCAGCTCTTCGCCGGGAGTTAGCACAGATACGCAGTATTTT.

CDR3 in amino acids: CASSILRTGTGELFF. The CDR3 bases are TGTGCCAGCAGTATCTTACGAACGGGTACCGGGGAGCTGTTTTTT. The rearrangement joins TRBV27 to TRBJ2-2; D unresolved. The germline V gene encodes CDR1 MNHEY and CDR2 SMNVEV (reference sequence). This CDR3 has 15 residues. V was clipped by 5 bases and J by 5 bases, with 15 bases between them.

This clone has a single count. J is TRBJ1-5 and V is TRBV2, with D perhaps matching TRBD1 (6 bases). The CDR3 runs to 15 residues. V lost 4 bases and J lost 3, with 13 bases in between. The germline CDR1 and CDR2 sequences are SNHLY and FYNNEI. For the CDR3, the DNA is TGTGCCAGCAGTGCTACAGGGTCCTACAATCAGCCCCAGCATTTT. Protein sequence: CASSATGSYNQPQHF.

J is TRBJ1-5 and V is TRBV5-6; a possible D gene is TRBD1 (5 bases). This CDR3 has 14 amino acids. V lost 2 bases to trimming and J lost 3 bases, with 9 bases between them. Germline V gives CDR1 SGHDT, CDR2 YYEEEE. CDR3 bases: TGTGCCAGCAGCTTAAGACAGTTCAATCAGCCCCAGCATTTT. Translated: CASSLRQFNQPQHF.

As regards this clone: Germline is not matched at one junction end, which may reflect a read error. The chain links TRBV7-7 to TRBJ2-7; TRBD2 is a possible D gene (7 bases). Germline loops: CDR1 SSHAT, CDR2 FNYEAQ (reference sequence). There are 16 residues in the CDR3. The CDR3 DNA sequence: TGTGCTAGCAGCCCCGAGGAGGGGGGGCGGATGTACGAGCAGTACTTC. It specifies CASSPEEGGRMYEQYF. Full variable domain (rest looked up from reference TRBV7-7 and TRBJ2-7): GAGVSQSPRYKVTKRGQDVTLRCDPISSHATLYWYQQALGQGPEFLTYFNYEAQPDKSGLPSDRFSAERPEGSISTLTIQRTEQRDSAMYRCASSPEEGGRMYEQYFGPGTRLTVT.

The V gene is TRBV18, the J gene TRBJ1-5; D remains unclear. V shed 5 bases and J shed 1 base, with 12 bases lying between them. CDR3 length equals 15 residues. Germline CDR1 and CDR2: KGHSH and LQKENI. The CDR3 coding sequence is TGTGCCAGCTCATCCGAGGCGGTAAGCAATCAGCCCCAGCATTTT. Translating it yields CASSSEAVSNQPQHF.

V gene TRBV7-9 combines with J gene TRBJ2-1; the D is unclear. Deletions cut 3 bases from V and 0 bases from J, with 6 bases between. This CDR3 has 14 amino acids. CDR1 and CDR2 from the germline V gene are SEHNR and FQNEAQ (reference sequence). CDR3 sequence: CASSFLSSYNEQFF. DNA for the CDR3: TGTGCCAGCAGCTTCCTGAGCTCCTACAATGAGCAGTTCTTC.

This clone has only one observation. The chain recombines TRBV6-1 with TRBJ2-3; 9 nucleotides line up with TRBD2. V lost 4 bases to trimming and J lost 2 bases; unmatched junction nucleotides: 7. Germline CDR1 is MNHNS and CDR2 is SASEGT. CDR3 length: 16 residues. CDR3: CASSVGLAGTTDTQYF. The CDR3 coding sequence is TGTGCCAGCAGTGTCGGGCTAGCGGGGACCACAGATACGCAGTATTTT.

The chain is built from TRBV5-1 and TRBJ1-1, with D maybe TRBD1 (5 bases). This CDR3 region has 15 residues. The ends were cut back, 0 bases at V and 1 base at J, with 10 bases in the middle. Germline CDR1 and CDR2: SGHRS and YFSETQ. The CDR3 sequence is CASSLAGDPNTEAFF. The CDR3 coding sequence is TGCGCCAGCAGCTTGGCGGGGGACCCGAACACTGAAGCTTTCTTT.

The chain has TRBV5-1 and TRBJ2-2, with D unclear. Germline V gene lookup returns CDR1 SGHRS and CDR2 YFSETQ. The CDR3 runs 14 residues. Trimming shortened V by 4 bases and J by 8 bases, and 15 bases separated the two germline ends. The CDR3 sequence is CASSINTFSGELFF. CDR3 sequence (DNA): TGCGCCAGCAGCATAAACACGTTCTCAGGGGAGCTGTTTTTT.

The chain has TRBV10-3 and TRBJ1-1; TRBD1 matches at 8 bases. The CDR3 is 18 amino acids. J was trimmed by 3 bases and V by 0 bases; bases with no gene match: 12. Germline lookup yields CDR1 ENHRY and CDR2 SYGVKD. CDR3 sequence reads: CAISESAQGVTVDTEAFF. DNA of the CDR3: TGTGCCATCAGTGAGTCGGCACAGGGGGTAACGGTGGACACTGAAGCTTTCTTT.

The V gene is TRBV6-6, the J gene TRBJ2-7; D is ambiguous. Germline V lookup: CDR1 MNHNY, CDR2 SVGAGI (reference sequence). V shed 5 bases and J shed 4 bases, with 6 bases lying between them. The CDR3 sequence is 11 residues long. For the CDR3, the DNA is TGTGCCAGCAGTCGTAAATACGAGCAGTACTTC. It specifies CASSRKYEQYF.

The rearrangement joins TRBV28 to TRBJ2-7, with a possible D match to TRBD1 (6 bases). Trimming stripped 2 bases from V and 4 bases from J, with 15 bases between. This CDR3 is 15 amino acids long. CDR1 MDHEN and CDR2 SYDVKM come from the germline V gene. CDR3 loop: CASSLDAVGHYEQYF. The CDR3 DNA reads TGTGCCAGCAGTTTAGATGCGGTGGGACATTACGAGCAGTACTTC. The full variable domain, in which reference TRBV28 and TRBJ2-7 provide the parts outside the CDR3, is DVKVTQSSRYLVKRTGEKVFLECVQDMDHENMFWYRQDPGLGLRLIYFSYDVKMKEKGDIPEGYSVSREKKERFSLILESASTNQTSMYLCASSLDAVGHYEQYFGPGTRLTVT.

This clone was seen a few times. The CDR3 spells CAISESQGAYTEAFF. The CDR3 DNA reads as TGTGCCATCAGTGAGTCACAGGGGGCTTATACTGAAGCTTTCTTT. This rearrangement joins TRBV10-3 to TRBJ1-1; the match to TRBD1 covers 9 bases. After removal of 0 bases from V and 5 bases from J, the junction contained 4 bases not matched to a gene. The CDR3 contains 15 residues. Germline CDR1 is ENHRY and CDR2 is SYGVKD.

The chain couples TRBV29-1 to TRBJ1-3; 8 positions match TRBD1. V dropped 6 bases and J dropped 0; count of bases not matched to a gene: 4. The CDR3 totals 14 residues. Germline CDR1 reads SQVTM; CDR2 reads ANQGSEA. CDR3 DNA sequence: TGCAGCGTGGGGGACAGGACCTCTGGAAACACCATATATTTT. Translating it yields CSVGDRTSGNTIYF.

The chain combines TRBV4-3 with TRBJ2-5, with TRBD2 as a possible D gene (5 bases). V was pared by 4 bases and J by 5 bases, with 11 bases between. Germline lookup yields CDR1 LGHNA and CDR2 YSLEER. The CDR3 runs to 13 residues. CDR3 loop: CASSRGIGETQYF. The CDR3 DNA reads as TGCGCCAGCAGCCGAGGGATAGGGGAGACCCAGTACTTC.

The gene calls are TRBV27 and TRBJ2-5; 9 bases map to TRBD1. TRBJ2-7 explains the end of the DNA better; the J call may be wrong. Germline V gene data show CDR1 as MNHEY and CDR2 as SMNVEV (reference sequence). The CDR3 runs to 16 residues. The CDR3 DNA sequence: TGTGCCAGCAGTTCCCAACCGGGACAGGGACACTACGAGCAGTACTTC. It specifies CASSSQPGQGHYEQYF.